This T cell receptor beta chain was identified in a study of blood T cell repertoires in COVID-19. Looking at the study overall: Samples of COVID-19 (acute and convalescent) were obtained from the United States, Italy and Spain.

Germline V lookup: CDR1 SNHLY, CDR2 FYNNEI. Losses at the gene ends were 7 bases for V and 8 bases for J; bases not matched to a gene: 12. CDR3 length: 15 residues. The repertoire was sequenced with immunoSEQ multiplex PCR; TCRdb's copy has only in-frame clones and lacks some. This sample has about 120,000 clones, with 78% found just once. The sequenced material came from peripheral blood. The receptor was isolated from a man aged 70 or older with acute or convalescent COVID-19. The chain combines TRBV2 with TRBJ2-1; 9 nucleotides align to TRBD1. This CDR3 is CASNTAGQGVYEQFF. In nucleotides, the CDR3 is TGTGCCAGCAATACGGCGGGACAGGGTGTCTATGAGCAGTTCTTC.